The rows below give T cell receptor beta chains drawn from one sample of a study of blood T cells in healthy people across ages. From the 5' RACE reads, TCRdb called clonotypes with MiXCR, one entry per CDR3 protein. This sample has over 1.5 million distinct CDR3 sequences, with roughly 49% found just once. The specimen sequenced was blood. These receptors all stem from a woman between 40 and 55 years old in good health. CDR3s include the opening cysteine and the closing phenylalanine or tryptophan. The D gene is left open where the match is weak. The size field is filled for only some rows; it gives once, few, many or a size class.

abundance,v_gene,d_gene,CDR3aa
-,TRBV4-3,-,CASSQGWRSEEETQYF
few,TRBV12-3/TRBV12-4,-,CASREGSYGYTF
few,TRBV27,-,CASSPDPDTQYF
-,TRBV5-1,TRBD1,CASRRMPGQQNTEAFF
-,TRBV7-2,-,CASSGGFVNEQFF
many,TRBV5-1,-,CASSLAQYNEQFF
few,TRBV7-9,TRBD1,CASSPPTGYLYGYTF
-,TRBV27,-,CASSSPPGREGYGYTF
-,TRBV20-1,-,CSAELNEAFF
-,TRBV7-9,-,CASSQPGRGKNVQYF
-,TRBV25-1,TRBD1,CASSEYVTGGADTQYF
many,TRBV12-3/TRBV12-4,-,CASSLPGPGADTQYF
-,TRBV7-9,-,CASSPGQSYEQFF
few,TRBV6-2/TRBV6-3,-,CASSYWGSSYEQYF
once,TRBV20-1,-,CSARDRGPGFF
-,TRBV20-1,TRBD2,CSALLTSGYEQYF
-,TRBV13,TRBD2,CASSPRWASGGYEQYF
-,TRBV10-3,TRBD1,CAISESTGGHETQYF
many,TRBV7-2,TRBD2,CASSPAGGPTDTQYF
-,TRBV13,-,CASSPWKGEQYF
few,TRBV6-2/TRBV6-3,TRBD1,CASRLGQGRKGTQYF
-,TRBV3-1,TRBD1,CASSGPLDRGETQYF
-,TRBV12-3/TRBV12-4,TRBD1,CASPAGTGREKLFF
-,TRBV11-2,-,CASSSRQFYEQYF
few,TRBV27,-,CASSFQNRASSGANVLTF
-,TRBV5-1,-,CASSLLGDTSYEQYF
-,TRBV7-2,-,CASSLGSQGAPYEQYF
few,TRBV9,-,CASSSTRDNQETQYF
-,TRBV7-9,-,CASSPGGETGHYNEQYF
-,TRBV27,-,CASSFPGERLGEQFF
once,TRBV28,-,CAIDGTSRDGYTF
few,TRBV4-3,-,CASSQDGSIYGYTF
-,TRBV6-1,-,CASSEGTQRETQYF
-,TRBV27,-,CASSEGTSEQYF
-,TRBV20-1,-,CSANKDIQETQYF
-,TRBV6-4,TRBD2,CASSERGGLVETQYF
few,TRBV10-1,-,CASSEYGVGIYEQYF
-,TRBV7-2,-,CASSSSSGSGELFF
-,TRBV10-3,TRBD1,CAIKDRGQSPLHF
-,TRBV20-1,-,CSARAPTALSSYNEQFF
-,TRBV20-1,-,CSAAGTERHEQYF
-,TRBV7-2,-,CASSLRRGPGEKLFF
-,TRBV6-4,TRBD1,CASSETTGGGYGYTF
few,TRBV7-9,-,CASTLVGASDSYNEQFF
-,TRBV6-6,-,CATADGAYEQYF
few,TRBV27,-,CASSLGGFQPQHF
-,TRBV12-3/TRBV12-4,-,CASSALEGYGYTF
-,TRBV28,TRBD1,CASRADRGRGDGNEQFF
-,TRBV2,-,CASSESRGQPNEQFF
-,TRBV7-3,-,CASSLRVGLPQETQYF
-,TRBV20-1,TRBD1,CSAPGDRGQPQHF
-,TRBV5-6,TRBD2,CASSLGGGALDTQYF
-,TRBV7-9,-,CASNLIYEQYF
few,TRBV10-3,-,CAIRGDLNSPLHF